The clone carrying this T cell receptor (beta chain) was seen repeatedly, ten times or more. The data derive from a study of T cells in Graves' hyperthyroidism and ophthalmopathy. The TCR beta CDR3 regions underwent amplification using RNA transcripts as the source. The HTBI primer set drove a first-round RT-PCR of the TCR CDR3. Using its own MiXCR run on the multiplex PCR reads, TCRdb lists one record per CDR3 protein. The sample records fewer than 550,000 distinct CDR3 sequences, about a sixth being singletons. CDR1 DFQATT and CDR2 SNEGSKA come from the germline V gene (reference sequence). Trimming left V 6 bases short and J 9 bases short, with 21 bases between. CDR3 size: 14 residues.

This rearrangement joins TRBV20-1 to TRBJ2-1; the D gene is possibly TRBD2 (5 bases). The material sequenced was blood. The sequence was collected from a woman aged 18-29 years with Graves' hyperthyroidism. The CDR3 DNA follows: TGCAGTGCAGCAGGACTTTTATTGCATGCTGAGCAGTTCTTC. This encodes CSAAGLLLHAEQFF.